This passage covers 28 T cell receptor beta chains from one sample sequenced in a study of T cells in Graves' hyperthyroidism and ophthalmopathy (dated by TCRdb to between 2017 and 2020). Receptor libraries were prepared by multiplex PCR. Instrument on record: Illumina HiSeq 2000. The TCR beta CDR3 regions were amplified from RNA transcripts. The TCR CDR3 was subjected to a first round of RT-PCR using the HTBI primer set and the Qiagen OneStep RT-PCR kit. TCRdb reworked the public reads: Q25 trimming with fastp, MiXCR clone assembly, productive beta chains retained. Under each unique CDR3 protein, matching rows form one entry showing the most common genes and DNA. In all, the sample holds approximately 590,000 distinct CDR3 sequences, and approximately 14% of those were seen once. Under 8% of the sample lies in the top ten. The sequenced sample consisted of blood. These receptors were collected from a woman aged 30 to 39 with Graves' hyperthyroidism.

This clonotype was observed many times. V and J are TRBV27 and TRBJ1-2, with D possibly TRBD1 on 6 matching bases. V lost 1 base, J lost 5 bases, and 8 bases lay in between. Germline CDR1 MNHEY, CDR2 SMNVEV (reference sequence). This CDR3 contains 13 residues. CDR3 DNA sequence: TGTGCCAGCAGTTTATACAGGGATTATGGCTACACCTTC. Protein sequence: CASSLYRDYGYTF.

This clonotype was found many times. The V call is TRBV3-1, the J call TRBJ2-7; D not certain. This CDR3 contains 14 residues. Trimming removed 2 bases from V and 1 base from J, with 9 bases in between. CDR1 and CDR2 from the germline V gene are LGHDT and YNNKEL (reference sequence). The CDR3 region is CASSQSRDSYEQYF. The CDR3 DNA follows: TGTGCCAGCAGCCAATCTAGAGATTCCTACGAGCAGTACTTC.

This clonotype occurred many times. This sequence joins TRBV10-3 and TRBJ2-3; 9 bases are a match to TRBD2. CDR3 length equals 14 residues. V shed 10 bases, J shed 2 bases, and the junction held 7 bases outside the gene matches. Germline values: CDR1 ENHRY, CDR2 SYGVKD. CDR3 DNA sequence: TGTGCCACGACGACTAGCGGACACACAGATACGCAGTATTTT. Protein product: CATTTSGHTDTQYF.

The rearrangement links TRBV7-9 to TRBJ2-6; TRBD1 matches at 7 bases. This CDR3 comprises 17 residues. The germline V gene has CDR1 SEHNR and CDR2 FQNEAQ (reference sequence). Trimming cost V 5 bases and J 0 bases; bases outside gene matches: 7. The CDR3 here is CASSTGQAYSGANVLTF. The CDR3 DNA reads as TGTGCCAGCAGCACAGGACAGGCTTACTCTGGGGCCAACGTCCTGACTTTC.

V and J are TRBV28 and TRBJ1-2, with 8 bases aligning to TRBD1. Per germline, CDR1 MDHEN and CDR2 SYDVKM. Losses at the gene ends were 6 bases for V and 4 bases for J; bases not matched to a gene: 10. The CDR3 sequence is 15 residues long. The CDR3 spells CASRVQGALSYGYTF. The CDR3 nucleotides read TGTGCCAGCAGAGTGCAGGGGGCCCTTAGCTATGGCTACACCTTC.

Details on this clonotype: This CDR3 fails to terminate in the conserved phenylalanine or tryptophan, so it likely reflects a read error. This chain connects TRBV6-2 or TRBV6-3 to TRBJ1-1, with 8 bases identical to TRBD1. V lost 7 bases to trimming and J lost 0 bases; unmatched junction nucleotides: 13. The CDR3 runs 17 residues. Germline V CDR1 and CDR2: MNHEY, SVGEGT. The CDR3 nucleotides are TGTGCCAGCAAGGGGACAGGAGGCGCAAACTTGAACACTGAAGCTTTCTCT. Translated, it gives CASKGTGGANLNTEAFS.

This clonotype was observed a handful of times. J is TRBJ2-7 and V is TRBV6-2 or TRBV6-3; D gene uncertain. This CDR3 contains 17 residues. V gave up 6 bases and J gave up 2 bases, with 23 bases separating them. Per germline, CDR1 MNHEY and CDR2 SVGEGT. The CDR3, as DNA: TGTGCCAGCAGAGCTGGTCTGACCCTCACGGCAGCCTACGAGCAGTACTTC. Amino acids: CASRAGLTLTAAYEQYF.

The table lists this clonotype with many counts. In DNA, the CDR3 is TGTGCCAGCAGTTCCGGGGACAGGGGGCCCTCAGGCCTCCACTTT. Its translation: CASSSGDRGPSGLHF. The rearrangement joins TRBV27 to TRBJ1-6; 12 bases are shared with TRBD1. The CDR3 consists of 15 residues. Looked up from germline, CDR1 is MNHEY and CDR2 is SMNVEV (reference sequence). Trimming at V came to 4 bases and at J to 15 bases, leaving 10 bases not matched to a gene.

This clonotype appeared a few times. This chain uses TRBV10-3 with TRBJ2-3, with TRBD1 matching over 7 bases. The CDR3 consists of 14 residues. V lost 9 bases and J lost 3; bases outside the gene matches: 9. Germline-derived CDR1 and CDR2 are ENHRY and SYGVKD. In DNA form, the CDR3 reads TGTGCCATAAAGGGACAGCTGGGAACAGATACGCAGTATTTT. Its translation is CAIKGQLGTDTQYF.

The chain carries TRBV5-5 and TRBJ1-1, with D possibly TRBD1 on 5 matching bases. V was shortened by 2 bases and J by 1 base, with 9 bases between the two germline ends. Germline lookup yields CDR1 SGHKS and CDR2 YYEKEE (reference sequence). The CDR3 has 14 residues. The CDR3 protein is CASSFGHPNTEAFF. DNA of the CDR3: TGTGCCAGCAGCTTTGGACACCCGAACACTGAAGCTTTCTTT.

This clonotype appeared a few times. The rearrangement joins TRBV5-1 to TRBJ1-4; D is perhaps TRBD1 (5 bases). This CDR3 is built from 15 residues. V shed 4 bases and J shed 8 bases, with 18 bases lying between them. Germline V lookup: CDR1 SGHRS, CDR2 YFSETQ. CDR3 region: CASSRAGGGSEKLFF. DNA for the CDR3: TGCGCCAGCAGCCGGGCGGGGGGAGGCAGCGAAAAACTGTTTTTT.

This clonotype was detected ten times or more. This chain connects TRBV12-3 or TRBV12-4 to TRBJ2-5, with a possible D match to TRBD1 (6 bases). Trimming removed 6 bases at V and 5 bases at J, with 16 bases between. This CDR3 comprises 14 residues. CDR3 amino acids: CASRVGGTMETQYF. The CDR3 DNA is TGTGCCAGCAGGGTAGGGGGAACAATGGAGACCCAGTACTTC.

This sequence joins TRBV10-1 and TRBJ2-2; 7 bases are a match to TRBD2. The CDR3 has 15 amino acids. Germline CDR1 is WNHNN and CDR2 is SYGVQD (reference sequence). The junction had 8 bases not matched to a gene; V was cut back by 3 bases and J by 7 bases. The chain's CDR3 is CASSETSASIGELFF. In DNA, the CDR3 is TGCGCCAGCAGTGAAACTAGCGCTTCGATCGGGGAGCTGTTTTTT.

Of note for this clonotype: A much larger clone lies a single base off, so this may be a read error. The gene calls are TRBV2 and TRBJ1-5, with 10 nucleotides matching TRBD1. J lost 5 bases, V lost 4 bases, and 5 bases had no gene match. The CDR3 totals 15 residues. The germline CDR1 and CDR2 sequences are SNHLY and FYNNEI. Here the CDR3 reads CASSGTGGSDQPQHF. The CDR3 coding sequence is TGTGCCAGCAGTGGGACAGGGGGGAGCGATCAGCCCCAGCATTTT.

This clonotype was recorded once. The chain links TRBV30 to TRBJ2-3; the D is unclear. Deletions cut 1 base from V and 5 bases from J, with 10 bases between. Germline loops: CDR1 GTSNPN, CDR2 SVGIG (reference sequence). This CDR3 has 13 amino acids. The CDR3 is CAWSEIPGDTQYF. CDR3 DNA: TGTGCCTGGAGTGAGATCCCAGGAGATACGCAGTATTTT.

V is TRBV7-3 and J is TRBJ2-4; D is undetermined. This CDR3 contains 13 residues. The germline V and J ends were trimmed by 5 bases and 7 bases, with 12 bases remaining between them. Germline CDR1 reads SGHTA; CDR2 reads FQGTGA. CDR3 protein: CASSPGGNNIQYF. Written as DNA, the CDR3 is TGTGCCAGCAGCCCAGGTGGCAACAACATTCAGTACTTC.

This clonotype was found many times. The chain employs TRBV6-5 and TRBJ2-7; 9 bases match TRBD2. CDR1 is MNHEY and CDR2 is SVGAGI in the germline V gene. The CDR3 spans 17 residues. Unmatched junction bases numbered 10, after V lost 0 bases and J lost 4 bases. DNA for the CDR3: TGTGCCAGCAGTTACTCGGGGAGTAGCGGGAGTTTTTACGAGCAGTACTTC. It yields the protein CASSYSGSSGSFYEQYF.

This clonotype was counted at least ten times. The chain combines TRBV20-1 with TRBJ1-5; 12 positions agree with TRBD1. This CDR3 region has 15 residues. Germline V gene lookup returns CDR1 DFQATT and CDR2 SNEGSKA (reference sequence). V trimming: 6 bases; J trimming: 2 bases; junction bases outside the gene matches: 5. CDR3 sequence reads: CSATGTGGGNQPQHF. CDR3 DNA: TGCAGTGCCACCGGGACAGGGGGCGGCAATCAGCCCCAGCATTTT.

The gene calls are TRBV20-1 and TRBJ1-1; D is unresolved. V lost 5 bases to trimming and J lost 10 bases, with 23 bases between them. Germline V gene data show CDR1 as DFQATT and CDR2 as SNEGSKA (reference sequence). The CDR3 consists of 14 residues. CDR3: CSASRAGGTAGAFF. The CDR3 DNA reads TGCAGTGCTTCTAGGGCGGGCGGTACGGCTGGAGCTTTCTTT.

Worth noting for this clonotype: A much larger clone differs from this one at a single base, so this may be a read error. The chain uses TRBV7-9 and TRBJ2-1, with D perhaps given as TRBD1 or TRBD2 (5 bases each). CDR3 size: 14 residues. Germline V gene data show CDR1 as SEHNR and CDR2 as FQNEAQ (reference sequence). CDR3 protein: CASSRRDLDNERFF. The CDR3 bases are TGTGCCAGCAGCCGAAGGGACCTCGACAATGAGCGGTTCTTC. The variable domain in full, completed from reference TRBV7-9 and TRBJ2-1, reads DTGVSQNPRHKITKRGQNVTFRCDPISEHNRLYWYRQTLGQGPEFLTYFQNEAQLEKSRLLSDRFSAERPKGSFSTLEIQRTEQGDSAMYLCASSRRDLDNERFFGPGTRLTVL.

CDR3 sequence (DNA): TGCGCCAGCAGCTCCGAGAGGACAGTCTCCTCCTACGAGCAGTACTTC. Translating it yields CASSSERTVSSYEQYF. The chain combines TRBV5-1 with TRBJ2-7; tentatively, D is TRBD1 (6 bases). This CDR3 spans 16 amino acids. Germline values: CDR1 SGHRS, CDR2 YFSETQ. Trimming shortened V by 3 bases and J by 0 bases, and 16 bases separated the two germline ends.

This clonotype was detected ten times or more. The rearrangement uses TRBV27 and TRBJ2-1; 15 positions match TRBD2. Germline V gives CDR1 MNHEY, CDR2 SMNVEV (reference sequence). The CDR3 covers 17 residues. The ends lost 5 bases at V and 1 base at J; junction bases unmatched: 3. CDR3 DNA: TGTGCCAGCAGTCAGGGACTAGCGGGAGGTTCCTACAATGAGCAGTTCTTC. Encoded protein: CASSQGLAGGSYNEQFF.

This clonotype occurred once. The chain is built from TRBV6-1 and TRBJ2-3; D might be TRBD2 (6 bases). The CDR3 runs 15 residues. The V gene's germline CDR1 is MNHNS and CDR2 SASEGT. The ends were cut back, 7 bases at V and 2 bases at J, with 16 bases in the middle. The CDR3 DNA reads TGTGCCAGCACCCCCGGGACTTGGAACACAGATACGCAGTATTTT. Its translation is CASTPGTWNTDTQYF.

The sample holds many counts of this clonotype. This rearrangement joins TRBV28 to TRBJ1-6, with unresolved D. This CDR3 has 14 amino acids. Germline CDR1 MDHEN, CDR2 SYDVKM. V shed 2 bases and J shed 6 bases, with 8 bases lying between them. CDR3 region: CASSLGLINSPLHF. CDR3 nucleotide sequence: TGTGCCAGCAGTTTAGGGCTGATTAATTCACCCCTCCACTTT. The whole variable domain, remainder taken from reference TRBV28 and TRBJ1-6, is DVKVTQSSRYLVKRTGEKVFLECVQDMDHENMFWYRQDPGLGLRLIYFSYDVKMKEKGDIPEGYSVSREKKERFSLILESASTNQTSMYLCASSLGLINSPLHFGNGTRLTVT.

On this clonotype: One base away lies a much larger clone, so this may be a sequencing read error. The chain is built from TRBV2 and TRBJ2-7; the match to TRBD2 covers 7 bases. Per the germline V gene, CDR1 is SNHLY and CDR2 is FYNNEI. V lost 7 bases, J lost 6 bases, and 15 bases stayed unmatched. This CDR3 region has 15 residues. DNA of the CDR3: TGTGCCAGCACCCTGCCAGGGAGGGACGCCGCCGAGCAGTACTTC. Amino acid sequence: CASTLPGRDAAEQYF.

This clonotype was detected ten times or more. This chain links TRBV7-2 with TRBJ2-5, with 9 bases matching TRBD1. CDR1 is SGHTA and CDR2 is FQGNSA in the germline V gene. CDR3 length: 13 residues. V was clipped by 7 bases and J by 5 bases; unmatched bases: 5. The CDR3 spells CASNRGPWETQYF. The CDR3 DNA reads TGTGCCAGCAACAGGGGGCCTTGGGAGACCCAGTACTTC.

The sample holds a few counts of this clonotype. The chain combines TRBV24-1 with TRBJ1-1; D is unclear. The CDR3 contains 15 residues. V shed 6 bases and J shed 0 bases, with 13 bases lying between them. Germline CDR1 KGHDR, CDR2 SFDVKD. CDR3 nucleotide sequence: TGTGCCACCAGTAGGCAGAGGGCACTGAACACTGAAGCTTTCTTT. The encoded protein is CATSRQRALNTEAFF.

V usage is TRBV29-1 and J usage is TRBJ2-1; 15 bases map to TRBD2. CDR3 length equals 15 residues. With 6 bases clipped from V and 12 bases from J, the junction kept 12 bases outside the gene matches. CDR1 SQVTM and CDR2 ANQGSEA come from the germline V gene. The CDR3 region has the DNA TGCAGCGTAGAGGGGGAGAGGACTAGCGGGAGGGGGCAGTTCTTC. Protein product: CSVEGERTSGRGQFF.